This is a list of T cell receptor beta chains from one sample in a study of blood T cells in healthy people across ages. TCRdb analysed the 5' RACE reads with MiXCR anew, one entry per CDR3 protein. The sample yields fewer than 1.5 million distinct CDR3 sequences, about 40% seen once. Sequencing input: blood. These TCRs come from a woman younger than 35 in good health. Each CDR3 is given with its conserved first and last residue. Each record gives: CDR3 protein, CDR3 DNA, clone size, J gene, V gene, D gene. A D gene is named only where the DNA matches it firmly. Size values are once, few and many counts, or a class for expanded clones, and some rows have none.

CDR3: CASSLEFRDRRHYEQYF
DNA: TGCGCCAGCAGCTTGGAATTCCGGGACAGAAGACACTACGAGCAGTACTTC
size: .
J: TRBJ2-7
V: TRBV5-1
D: TRBD1

CDR3: CASLGPTGGVDNTQYF
DNA: TGTGCCAGCCTCGGACCTACGGGGGGGGTCGACAATACGCAGTATTTT
size: .
J: TRBJ2-3
V: TRBV6-1
D: TRBD2

CDR3: CASSVVSMGASGSGSEQFF
DNA: TGTGCCAGCAGCGTAGTGTCAATGGGGGCTAGCGGGAGTGGCAGTGAGCAGTTCTTC
size: .
J: TRBJ2-1
V: TRBV9
D: TRBD2

CDR3: CASSSPAEGPYNEQYF
DNA: TGTGCCAGCAGCTCCCCTGCGGAGGGGCCCTACAATGAGCAGTACTTC
size: once
J: TRBJ2-7
V: TRBV13
D: .

CDR3: CSARDPVGRGNSNEQFF
DNA: TGCAGTGCTAGAGACCCCGTGGGCCGCGGGAATAGTAATGAGCAGTTCTTC
size: .
J: TRBJ2-1
V: TRBV20-1
D: .

CDR3: CASSAGQHSGANVLTF
DNA: TGTGCCAGCAGCGCGGGACAGCACTCTGGGGCCAACGTCCTGACTTTC
size: .
J: TRBJ2-6
V: TRBV9
D: TRBD1

CDR3: CASSYSTGRNTGELFF
DNA: TGTGCCAGCAGTTACTCGACAGGGAGGAACACCGGGGAGCTGTTTTTT
size: .
J: TRBJ2-2
V: TRBV6-5
D: TRBD1

CDR3: CASSLGVSANEKLFF
DNA: TGTGCCAGCAGCTTGGGAGTGTCGGCTAATGAAAAACTGTTTTTT
size: few
J: TRBJ1-4
V: TRBV5-6
D: .

CDR3: CASSWAVLDQETQYF
DNA: TGTGCCAGCAGTTGGGCGGTCCTTGACCAAGAGACCCAGTACTTC
size: few
J: TRBJ2-5
V: TRBV6-6
D: .

CDR3: CSASTREWGEQYF
DNA: TGCAGTGCCAGTACCCGGGAGTGGGGTGAGCAGTACTTC
size: .
J: TRBJ2-7
V: TRBV20-1
D: .

CDR3: CASSLYQTGANNSPLHF
DNA: TGTGCCAGCAGTTTATATCAGACGGGGGCGAATAATTCACCCCTCCACTTT
size: .
J: TRBJ1-6
V: TRBV27
D: .

CDR3: CAISGGTSRSTDTQYF
DNA: TGTGCCATCAGCGGGGGGACTAGCAGAAGCACAGATACGCAGTATTTT
size: .
J: TRBJ2-3
V: TRBV10-3
D: TRBD2

CDR3: CASRRDRADNEQFF
DNA: TGTGCCAGCCGCAGGGACAGGGCTGACAATGAGCAGTTCTTC
size: .
J: TRBJ2-1
V: TRBV18
D: TRBD1

CDR3: CSARGDSGYSYNGQFF
DNA: TGCAGTGCTAGAGGGGACTCCGGGTACTCCTACAATGGGCAGTTCTTC
size: .
J: TRBJ2-1
V: TRBV20-1
D: .

CDR3: CASSWLTLAGVTDTQYF
DNA: TGTGCCAGCAGTTGGTTAACGCTAGCGGGGGTCACAGATACGCAGTATTTT
size: .
J: TRBJ2-3
V: TRBV28
D: TRBD2

CDR3: CASSVVEPSSYEQYF
DNA: TGTGCCAGCAGCGTAGTTGAACCGAGCTCCTACGAGCAGTACTTC
size: .
J: TRBJ2-7
V: TRBV9
D: .

CDR3: CASSVTGGNEQFF
DNA: TGCGCCAGCAGCGTGACAGGGGGCAATGAGCAGTTCTTC
size: many
J: TRBJ2-1
V: TRBV5-1
D: TRBD1

CDR3: CASSPPGLGQGSVSCEQYF
DNA: TGTGCCAGCTCACCACCGGGGCTCGGACAGGGGAGCGTTTCCTGCGAGCAGTACTTC
size: .
J: TRBJ2-7
V: TRBV18
D: TRBD1

CDR3: CSVKKSGFVTGDNSPLHF
DNA: TGCAGTGTTAAAAAGTCCGGGTTCGTAACAGGGGATAATTCACCCCTCCACTTT
size: .
J: TRBJ1-6
V: TRBV20-1
D: TRBD1

CDR3: CSAREPKGGLSNQPQHF
DNA: TGCAGTGCTAGAGAGCCCAAGGGGGGGCTTAGCAATCAGCCCCAGCATTTT
size: .
J: TRBJ1-5
V: TRBV20-1
D: .

CDR3: CASSEAVSYEQYF
DNA: TGTGCCAGCAGTGAAGCCGTCAGCTACGAGCAGTACTTC
size: few
J: TRBJ2-7
V: TRBV6-1
D: .

CDR3: CASKPAGGRWDEQYF
DNA: TGCGCCAGCAAACCAGCGGGGGGCCGGTGGGACGAGCAGTACTTC
size: few
J: TRBJ2-7
V: TRBV5-1
D: TRBD2

CDR3: CASTERGPSTDTQYF
DNA: TGCGCCAGCACTGAGCGGGGGCCGAGCACAGATACGCAGTATTTT
size: once
J: TRBJ2-3
V: TRBV10-2
D: TRBD2

CDR3: CASSLEQGSDTQYF
DNA: TGCGCCAGCAGCTTGGAACAGGGGTCGGATACGCAGTATTTT
size: few
J: TRBJ2-3
V: TRBV5-1
D: TRBD1

CDR3: CSAREIWYGYTF
DNA: TGCAGCGCCCGGGAAATATGGTATGGCTACACCTTC
size: .
J: TRBJ1-2
V: TRBV29-1
D: .

CDR3: CASSGASGRSLEQYF
DNA: TGTGCCAGCAGTGGAGCGAGCGGGAGATCCCTCGAGCAGTACTTC
size: .
J: TRBJ2-7
V: TRBV25-1
D: TRBD2

CDR3: CASSLGPGGSEQYF
DNA: TGTGCCAGCAGTTTAGGACCCGGGGGGTCCGAGCAGTACTTC
size: .
J: TRBJ2-7
V: TRBV27
D: TRBD2

CDR3: CASTPGGASDTQYF
DNA: TGTGCCAGCACCCCGGGGGGGGCCTCAGATACGCAGTATTTT
size: few
J: TRBJ2-3
V: TRBV7-8
D: TRBD2

CDR3: CASTMAGGYTF
DNA: TGTGCCAGCACCATGGCGGGTGGCTACACCTTC
size: .
J: TRBJ1-2
V: TRBV12-3/TRBV12-4
D: .

CDR3: CASSVGTQLTDTQYF
DNA: TGTGCCAGCAGCGTAGGGACACAACTCACAGATACGCAGTATTTT
size: .
J: TRBJ2-3
V: TRBV9
D: .

CDR3: CASNRGKEYEQYF
DNA: TGTGCCAGTAACAGGGGGAAAGAATACGAGCAGTACTTC
size: .
J: TRBJ2-7
V: TRBV6-6
D: TRBD1

CDR3: CSVEPPGTSSYEQNF
DNA: TGCAGCGTTGAACCCCCCGGGACTTCCTCCTACGAGCAGAACTTC
size: .
J: TRBJ2-7
V: TRBV29-1
D: .

CDR3: CAIRPSGYEQYF
DNA: TGTGCCATCAGGCCTAGCGGCTACGAGCAGTACTTC
size: many
J: TRBJ2-7
V: TRBV10-3
D: TRBD2

CDR3: CASSEDLLTEAYNQPQHF
DNA: TGTGCCAGCAGTGAAGATCTGTTGACAGAAGCTTACAATCAGCCCCAGCATTTT
size: .
J: TRBJ1-5
V: TRBV2
D: .

CDR3: CASSFLAGGQETQYF
DNA: TGTGCCAGCAGCTTCCTAGCGGGAGGACAAGAGACCCAGTACTTC
size: many
J: TRBJ2-5
V: TRBV27
D: TRBD2

CDR3: CASGLGGTFGEQYF
DNA: TGTGCCAGCGGGCTTGGAGGTACCTTCGGGGAGCAGTACTTC
size: .
J: TRBJ2-7
V: TRBV6-1
D: .

CDR3: CSAPSDTGELFF
DNA: TGCAGTGCTCCATCAGACACCGGGGAGCTGTTTTTT
size: .
J: TRBJ2-2
V: TRBV20-1
D: .

CDR3: CASSPSQSDSSYNEQFF
DNA: TGTGCCAGCAGCCCCTCCCAGTCTGATAGCTCCTACAATGAGCAGTTCTTC
size: .
J: TRBJ2-1
V: TRBV5-6
D: .

CDR3: CASKAPGASSYEQYF
DNA: TGTGCCAGCAAGGCCCCAGGGGCAAGCTCCTACGAGCAGTACTTC
size: few
J: TRBJ2-7
V: TRBV6-5
D: .

CDR3: CASSLGGDLNTEAFF
DNA: TGTGCCAGCAGCTTAGGTGGGGACCTGAACACTGAAGCTTTCTTT
size: few
J: TRBJ1-1
V: TRBV7-3
D: .

CDR3: CSARDVGGYGYTF
DNA: TGCAGTGCTAGAGACGTTGGGGGGTATGGCTACACCTTC
size: once
J: TRBJ1-2
V: TRBV20-1
D: .

CDR3: CASSLTSGSGDEQFF
DNA: TGCGCCAGCAGCTTGACTAGCGGGAGTGGCGATGAGCAGTTCTTC
size: many
J: TRBJ2-1
V: TRBV5-1
D: TRBD2

CDR3: CASQKKTGNGFEAFF
DNA: TGTGCCAGCCAAAAAAAGACAGGGAACGGGTTTGAAGCTTTCTTT
size: few
J: TRBJ1-1
V: TRBV11-2
D: TRBD1

CDR3: CASSPSGRVNNEQFF
DNA: TGTGCCAGCAGCCCTAGCGGGAGAGTTAACAATGAGCAGTTCTTC
size: .
J: TRBJ2-1
V: TRBV7-7
D: TRBD2

CDR3: CASSYTFGQSTYEQYF
DNA: TGTGCCAGCAGTTACACTTTTGGACAGAGCACCTACGAGCAGTACTTC
size: .
J: TRBJ2-7
V: TRBV6-5
D: .

CDR3: CASSESGTTMGYGYTF
DNA: TGCGCCAGCAGTGAGTCGGGCACCACTATGGGGTATGGCTACACCTTC
size: .
J: TRBJ1-2
V: TRBV10-2
D: .

CDR3: CASSAPGLAGPTDTQYF
DNA: TGTGCCAGCAGTGCACCGGGACTAGCGGGACCCACAGATACGCAGTATTTT
size: .
J: TRBJ2-3
V: TRBV6-1
D: TRBD2

CDR3: CASSPSTDLGYTF
DNA: TGTGCCAGCAGTCCATCGACAGACCTTGGCTACACCTTC
size: once
J: TRBJ1-2
V: TRBV28
D: .

CDR3: CASSRGADTGELFF
DNA: TGTGCCAGCAGTAGGGGGGCGGACACCGGGGAGCTGTTTTTT
size: few
J: TRBJ2-2
V: TRBV2
D: .

CDR3: CSARDRGGYTF
DNA: TGCAGTGCTAGAGACAGGGGCGGCTACACCTTC
size: many
J: TRBJ1-2
V: TRBV20-1
D: .